This paragraph covers one T cell receptor (beta chain) sequence. Which antigen it targets is not known. Base qualities are not provided; no much larger clone lies one nucleotide away. The data were obtained in a study of shared clonotypes between healthy human individuals (dated by TCRdb to the early 2020s). With respect to the entire study: Three men and a couple of women, aged 18 to 49 years, made up the cohort. Between about 0.94 and 10 billion PBMCs per donor were obtained by leukapheresis. For each donor, CD4 naive and CD4 memory were each given three plates, CD8 naive was given two plates, and CD8 memory was given one plate. The study deeply sequenced blood TCR repertoires of five healthy adults to estimate repertoire size and the extent of clonotype sharing between individuals. Libraries were prepared and TCR repertoires were sequenced by different laboratories using diverse techniques, in order to increase sequencing depth and limit assay-specific biases.

Results the study describes overall, beyond this receptor: About 5% of naive CD4, roughly 3.5% of naive CD8, roughly 2.4% of memory CD4, and 0.4% of memory CD8 clonotypes were shared across several donors. Sampling was restricted to blood, and TCR repertoires in tissue are likely to differ from TCR repertoires in blood. Rarefaction of sorted-subset datasets indicated incomplete sequencing despite the large sequencing depth. Pairwise subsampling indicated that sequencing depth was expected to affect the degree of clonotype sharing among donors. Because the study included a small number of donors, the genetic and exposure-history diversity represented was limited. Larger estimated clonotype richness was generally found for naive subsets than for memory subsets. Compared with non-shared clonotypes, the clonotypes found in all four sorted-subset donors had higher generation probabilities.

TCR CDR3 regions were amplified from genomic DNA by multiplex PCR using the deep immunoSEQ assay. For each cell subset, the extracted genomic DNA was distributed evenly across all wells of several immunoSEQ 96-well plates, and each plate served as one replicate. For sorted subsets, roughly 190 ng of genomic DNA, equivalent to around 29,000 T cell genomes, went into each replicate PCR. Purified libraries were measured with a Qubit 3.0 fluorometer, size-checked on a Bioanalyzer 2100, and measured again with the KAPA Library Quantification kit. Each immunoSEQ 96-well plate was sequenced on its own single-read 150-cycle Illumina NextSeq 550 flow cell. Concerning the study's data processing: Because the immunoSEQ output held only junctional sequences and lacked quality scores, the filtering could not match the filtering applied to full-length reads. Sequences were annotated with PyIR, a Python wrapper for IgBLAST v1.9, and V/J genes and CDR3 were assigned using IMGT germline references. Reads were filtered out if the reads had weak V/J assignments (E-value above 1e-6), no CDR3, stop codons, out-of-frame junctions, or ambiguous translated residues. V3J clonotypes were defined by identical inferred V gene, J gene, and CDR3 amino acid sequence. Percentage overlap between repertoires was calculated by dividing the number of shared unique clonotypes by the size of the smaller repertoire. Repertoire richness was assessed with RTK rarefaction, the Chao1 estimator, and Recon v2.1 estimates of unobserved clonotypes. For all TCRbeta clonotypes obtained by the gDNA method from four donors, generation probabilities were computed with OLGA. TCRdb stores this immuneACCESS table with in-frame sequences only. Part of the clones is absent; in the studies checked, under half of the shortfall reflects unresolved V genes, and no reason is known for the rest. V and J calls and clone size are given by that table; D and trimming were obtained from the DNA. The sample has about 710,000 clones on record, around four fifths of them singletons. The top ten clonotypes cover about 1.8% of the sample.

Healthy HIV-negative adults with no recently reported acute infections or vaccinations were included as donors. Only Caucasian adults living in Nashville, Tennessee, USA were represented among the donors. CD4+ T cells were enriched by magnetic negative selection, after which naive cells were positively selected on CD45RA and the negative fraction was taken as the memory subset. Blood was collected by leukapheresis, and PBMCs were isolated by Ficoll-Histopaque density gradient centrifugation and then cryopreserved in liquid nitrogen vapor phase. Analytical flow cytometry was used to check the purity and quantity of each magnetically sorted T cell population. Genomic DNA was isolated from each sorted fraction and quantified by UV absorbance on a Nanodrop 2000c. Including cysteine and phenylalanine, the CDR3 has 14 amino acids. Only the CDR3 DNA is retained, 42 bases long and in frame from the first base. Between the V and J ends, shortened by 1 base and 5 bases respectively, the junction contains 12 bases. For CDR1 and CDR2, the germline V gene lists LGHNA and YNFKEQ.

The chain uses TRBV4-2 and TRBJ2-7; 5 matching bases give a weak D call of TRBD1. Input material: memory CD4+ T cells sorted from blood. The intended sense of this specimen's cell subset or site label: CD45RA-negative fraction. The clonotype comes from a woman aged 25 to 39 in good health. The DNA reads TGTGCCAGCAGCCAAGCAGGGTCGAGAAACGAGCAGTACTTC. This is translated as CASSQAGSRNEQYF.